A selection of T cell receptor beta chains follows, all from one sample in a study of T cells after yellow fever vaccination. One entry per CDR3 protein results from TCRdb running MiXCR on the 5' RACE reads. The top ten hold about a fifth of the sample, which has about 250,000 distinct CDR3 sequences, approximately 3.6% seen once. This specimen was PBMCs, taken 15 days after the yellow fever booster vaccination. Source of these receptors: a man aged 18 to 30 who received the YFV17D yellow fever vaccine. Each CDR3 is given with its conserved first and last residue. A D gene is named only where the DNA matches it firmly. Part of the rows lack a size; the others show once, few, many or a class for expanded clones.

J gene | D gene | V gene | clone size | CDR3 protein | CDR3 DNA
TRBJ2-7 | TRBD2 | TRBV4-2 | many | CASSQETSGPYYEQYF | TGTGCCAGCAGCCAAGAGACTAGCGGGCCCTACTACGAGCAGTACTTC
TRBJ1-2 | - | TRBV20-1 | many | CSAPMRAGLYGYTF | TGCAGTGCTCCGATGCGGGCGGGACTCTATGGCTACACCTTC
TRBJ2-6 | - | TRBV5-6 | many | CASSLLLTIPPGANVLTF | TGTGCCAGCAGCTTGCTCCTTACAATCCCCCCTGGGGCCAACGTCCTGACTTTC
TRBJ2-5 | TRBD2 | TRBV29-1 | many | CSVEDPGTSGQETQYF | TGCAGCGTTGAAGATCCGGGGACTAGCGGTCAAGAGACCCAGTACTTC
TRBJ1-1 | - | TRBV2 | many | CASTTGGLAEAFF | TGTGCCAGCACTACTGGGGGGTTGGCTGAAGCTTTCTTT
TRBJ1-1 | TRBD1 | TRBV2 | many | CASSEGTGGYTEAFF | TGTGCCAGCAGTGAAGGGACAGGGGGCTACACTGAAGCTTTCTTT
TRBJ2-3 | TRBD1 | TRBV5-4 | many | CASSLKDRKGDTDTQYF | TGTGCCAGCAGCCTCAAGGACAGGAAAGGAGACACAGATACGCAGTATTTT
TRBJ2-5 | - | TRBV7-9 | many | CASSLGGWQETQYF | TGTGCCAGCAGCTTAGGGGGGTGGCAAGAGACCCAGTACTTC
TRBJ1-6 | - | TRBV4-3 | many | CASSPSPTDRRNSPLHF | TGCGCCAGCAGCCCCTCCCCCACCGACAGAAGGAATTCACCCCTCCACTTT
TRBJ2-5 | TRBD1 | TRBV5-1 | many | CASSSLPGGQETQYF | TGCGCCAGCAGTTCCTTACCAGGGGGCCAAGAGACCCAGTACTTC
TRBJ1-5 | - | TRBV5-1 | many | CASSLICFIRGRSNQPQHF | TGCGCCAGCAGCTTGATTTGTTTTATTAGGGGTAGGAGCAATCAGCCCCAGCATTTT
TRBJ2-5 | - | TRBV24-1 | many | CATSGYRGGQETQYF | TGTGCCACCAGTGGATACAGGGGGGGTCAAGAGACCCAGTACTTC
TRBJ2-3 | - | TRBV4-3 | many | CASSQVLGDTQYF | TGCGCCAGCAGCCAAGTACTGGGAGATACGCAGTATTTT
TRBJ1-1 | - | TRBV4-1 | many | CASSQDRIPRDVRTEAFF | TGCGCCAGCAGCCAAGATCGGATTCCCAGGGACGTTCGCACTGAAGCTTTCTTT
TRBJ2-6 | TRBD1 | TRBV30 | - | CAWRRGPSGANVLTF | TGTGCCTGGAGAAGGGGGCCCTCTGGGGCCAACGTCCTGACTTTC
TRBJ1-2 | TRBD1 | TRBV6-2/TRBV6-3 | many | CASSSRAGGFYGYTF | TGTGCCAGCAGTTCACGGGCAGGGGGCTTCTATGGCTACACCTTC
TRBJ1-5 | - | TRBV20-1 | many | CSAPRIRNNQPQHF | TGCAGTGCCCCCCGGATCAGGAATAATCAGCCCCAGCATTTT
TRBJ2-3 | TRBD2 | TRBV13 | many | CASSHGTSGGATQRDTQYF | TGTGCCAGCAGCCACGGGACTAGCGGGGGGGCCACTCAGAGGGATACGCAGTATTTT
TRBJ1-1 | - | TRBV11-2 | many | CASSIRENTEAFF | TGTGCCAGCAGCATCAGGGAGAACACTGAAGCTTTCTTT
TRBJ1-1 | - | TRBV7-9 | many | CASSLAIETVDTEAFF | TGTGCCAGCAGCTTAGCGATTGAGACGGTCGACACTGAAGCTTTCTTT
TRBJ1-1 | TRBD1 | TRBV5-1 | many | CASLRDRGPNTEAFF | TGCGCCAGCCTCCGGGACAGGGGCCCGAACACTGAAGCTTTCTTT
TRBJ2-2 | - | TRBV10-3 | many | CAISGEGRLTGELFF | TGTGCCATCAGTGGTGAGGGGCGACTCACCGGGGAGCTGTTTTTT
TRBJ2-1 | TRBD1 | TRBV9 | many | CASSLNPGGTGGNEQFF | TGTGCCAGCAGCCTCAACCCAGGGGGGACAGGGGGGAATGAGCAGTTCTTC
TRBJ1-5 | TRBD1 | TRBV20-1 | many | CSARGDRVINQPQHF | TGCAGTGCTAGAGGGGACAGGGTGATCAATCAGCCCCAGCATTTT
TRBJ2-1 | TRBD1 | TRBV30 | many | CAWSGTGYNEQFF | TGTGCCTGGAGCGGGACAGGTTACAATGAGCAGTTCTTC
TRBJ2-5 | TRBD1 | TRBV5-5 | many | CASSLGDRGEETQYF | TGTGCCAGCAGCTTGGGCGACAGGGGGGAAGAGACCCAGTACTTC
TRBJ1-2 | - | TRBV19 | many | CASGDSRRTLYGYTF | TGTGCCAGTGGCGACTCTAGACGGACTCTCTATGGCTACACCTTC
TRBJ1-2 | - | TRBV12-3/TRBV12-4 | many | CASRFDSPLGYTF | TGTGCCAGCAGGTTCGACAGCCCCTTAGGCTACACCTTC
TRBJ1-2 | - | TRBV12-3/TRBV12-4 | many | CASSLKPKSDGYTF | TGTGCCAGCAGTTTAAAACCTAAGAGCGATGGCTACACCTTC
TRBJ1-1 | - | TRBV6-5 | few | CASSYRTENQAFF | TGTGCCAGCAGTTACCGGACCGAAAACCAAGCTTTCTTT
TRBJ2-3 | - | TRBV7-6 | many | CASSLGTTADTQYF | TGTGCCAGCAGCTTAGGGACTACCGCAGATACGCAGTATTTT
TRBJ1-1 | TRBD1 | TRBV18 | many | CASSPLGQTLNTEAFF | TGTGCCAGCTCACCTTTGGGACAGACGCTGAACACTGAAGCTTTCTTT
TRBJ2-3 | TRBD2 | TRBV9 | many | CASSVEASGGTSRTQYF | TGTGCCAGCAGCGTAGAGGCTAGCGGGGGGACCTCCCGTACGCAGTATTTT
TRBJ1-4 | - | TRBV6-1 | many | CASHEVWEKLFF | TGTGCCAGCCACGAGGTGTGGGAAAAACTGTTTTTT
TRBJ2-5 | - | TRBV5-1 | many | CASSPQGGEDETQYF | TGCGCCAGCAGCCCTCAGGGGGGAGAAGACGAGACCCAGTACTTC
TRBJ1-6 | TRBD1 | TRBV4-2 | many | CASSQLGQLSSSPLHF | TGTGCCAGCAGCCAATTGGGACAGCTGTCTAGTTCACCCCTCCACTTT
TRBJ1-1 | - | TRBV7-9 | many | CASSPRGGLVSEAFF | TGTGCCAGCAGCCCCCGGGGGGGGCTGGTTTCTGAAGCTTTCTTT
TRBJ2-5 | - | TRBV20-1 | many | CSARGRSSRETQYF | TGCAGTGCTAGGGGCAGATCCTCCCGAGAGACCCAGTACTTC
TRBJ2-3 | TRBD2 | TRBV20-1 | many | CSARDPGGVTDTQYF | TGCAGTGCTAGAGATCCGGGGGGGGTCACAGATACGCAGTATTTT
TRBJ1-1 | - | TRBV3-1 | many | CASSQDTRGPEAFF | TGTGCCAGCAGCCAAGATACTCGGGGACCAGAAGCTTTCTTT
TRBJ2-5 | - | TRBV7-9 | many | CASSLGRSVSETQYF | TGTGCCAGCAGCTTAGGACGTTCTGTCAGTGAGACCCAGTACTTC
TRBJ1-1 | - | TRBV3-1 | many | CASSHVGTEAFF | TGTGCCAGCAGCCATGTAGGTACTGAAGCTTTCTTT
TRBJ2-1 | TRBD2 | TRBV7-3 | many | CASSLFPLGSGTKANEQFF | TGTGCCAGCAGCTTATTCCCGCTCGGTAGCGGGACCAAAGCTAATGAGCAGTTCTTC
TRBJ1-1 | - | TRBV20-1 | many | CSATLSSGRNTEAFF | TGCAGTGCTACCCTGTCGTCAGGGAGGAACACTGAAGCTTTCTTT
TRBJ1-2 | TRBD1 | TRBV27 | many | CASSTLDRGVNYGYTF | TGTGCCAGCAGTACCCTGGACAGGGGAGTTAACTATGGCTACACCTTC
TRBJ1-1 | - | TRBV18 | many | CASSPRYRVGTEAFF | TGTGCCAGCTCACCACGATACAGGGTGGGCACTGAAGCTTTCTTT
TRBJ2-1 | TRBD2 | TRBV6-5 | many | CASSYSSGGGYNEQFF | TGTGCCAGCAGTTACTCCAGCGGGGGGGGTTACAATGAGCAGTTCTTC
TRBJ1-1 | - | TRBV7-2 | many | CASSLGRGTGTEAFF | TGTGCCAGCAGCTTAGGGAGGGGTACGGGGACTGAAGCTTTCTTT
TRBJ2-2 | - | TRBV4-2 | many | CASSLAENTGELFF | TGTGCCAGCAGCCTGGCGGAGAACACCGGGGAGCTGTTTTTT
TRBJ2-1 | - | TRBV7-3 | many | CASSFQGRNNEQFF | TGTGCCAGCAGCTTTCAGGGGCGCAACAATGAGCAGTTCTTC
TRBJ2-1 | - | TRBV5-1 | many | CASSLDFLSSYNEQFF | TGCGCCAGCAGTTTGGACTTTTTAAGCTCCTACAATGAGCAGTTCTTC
TRBJ2-3 | TRBD2 | TRBV5-4 | many | CASSGTTSTDTQYF | TGTGCCAGCAGCGGGACTACTAGCACAGATACGCAGTATTTT
TRBJ2-5 | - | TRBV7-2 | many | CASSIQGGETQYF | TGTGCCAGCAGCATACAGGGGGGGGAGACCCAGTACTTC